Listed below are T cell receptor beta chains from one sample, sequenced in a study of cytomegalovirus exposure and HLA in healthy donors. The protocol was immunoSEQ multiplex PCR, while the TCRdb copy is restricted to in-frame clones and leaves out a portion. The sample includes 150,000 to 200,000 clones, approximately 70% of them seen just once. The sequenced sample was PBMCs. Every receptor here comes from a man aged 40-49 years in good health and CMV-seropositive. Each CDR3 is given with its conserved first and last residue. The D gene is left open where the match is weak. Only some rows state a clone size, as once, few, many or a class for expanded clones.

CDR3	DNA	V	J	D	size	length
CASSLVGADQYF	TGTGCCAGCAGCTTGGTGGGGGCAGATCAGTACTTC	TRBV5-6	TRBJ2-4	NA	few	12
CASSLAGGFGNEQFF	TGTGCCAGCAGCCTGGCGGGGGGGTTCGGAAATGAGCAGTTCTTC	TRBV11-3	TRBJ2-1	TRBD2	NA	15
CASSYGQGGYEQYF	TGTGCCAGCAGCTATGGACAGGGTGGCTACGAGCAGTACTTC	TRBV14	TRBJ2-7	TRBD1	NA	14
CASKRGGYEQYF	TGTGCCAGCAAGAGGGGGGGGTACGAGCAGTACTTC	TRBV27	TRBJ2-7	NA	few	12
CASSQGPGWYSEQYF	TGTGCCAGCAGCCAAGGACCCGGGTGGTATTCCGAGCAGTACTTC	TRBV14	TRBJ2-7	NA	NA	15
CASSGRLAGQFF	TGTGCCAGCAGCGGCCGACTAGCGGGGCAGTTCTTC	TRBV7-9	TRBJ2-1	TRBD2	NA	12
CASRTSGTSYEQYF	TGTGCCAGCAGAACGAGCGGGACCTCCTACGAGCAGTACTTC	TRBV2	TRBJ2-7	TRBD2	NA	14
CASSSDFLAATYEQYF	TGTGCCAGCAGTTCAGACTTTCTAGCGGCAACCTACGAGCAGTACTTC	TRBV27	TRBJ2-7	TRBD2	NA	16
CASSSGGRSSYNSPLHF	TGTGCCAGCAGCTCTGGAGGCCGGAGCTCCTATAATTCACCCCTCCACTTT	TRBV5-4	TRBJ1-6	NA	NA	17
CASRGQPASTDTQYF	TGCGCCAGCAGAGGACAGCCTGCCAGCACAGATACGCAGTATTTT	TRBV5-1	TRBJ2-3	NA	NA	15
CASSEGGGGTDTQYF	TGTGCCAGCAGTGAAGGCGGGGGAGGCACAGATACGCAGTATTTT	TRBV6-1	TRBJ2-3	TRBD2	NA	15
CASSFLTNEKLFF	TGTGCCAGCAGCTTCCTAACTAATGAAAAACTGTTTTTT	TRBV5-5	TRBJ1-4	NA	NA	13
CASRDPGQEETQYF	TGTGCCAGCAGGGACCCGGGACAGGAAGAGACCCAGTACTTC	TRBV5-4	TRBJ2-5	TRBD1	NA	14
CASTRGREDGYTF	TGTGCCAGCACAAGGGGCAGGGAAGACGGCTACACCTTC	TRBV6-6	TRBJ1-2	NA	NA	13
CARSSWTGRYGYTF	TGTGCCAGAAGCTCCTGGACAGGTAGGTATGGCTACACCTTC	TRBV5-3	TRBJ1-2	TRBD1	few	14
CASIPLFPQGAQYF	TGTGCCAGCATCCCCCTATTCCCCCAGGGCGCCCAGTACTTC	TRBV5-4	TRBJ2-5	NA	NA	14
CASSPQTGPNEKLFF	TGTGCCAGCTCACCGCAGACAGGGCCCAATGAAAAACTGTTTTTT	TRBV18	TRBJ1-4	TRBD1	NA	15
CASSLGQGNEQFF	TGTGCCAGCAGCTTGGGTCAGGGCAATGAGCAGTTCTTC	TRBV5-6	TRBJ2-1	NA	NA	13
CASSQNVKGPRDTEAFF	TGCGCCAGCAGCCAAAACGTTAAGGGGCCCCGTGACACTGAAGCTTTCTTT	TRBV10-1	TRBJ1-1	NA	NA	17
CASSYTRDITEETQYF	TGTGCCAGCAGTTACACCCGGGACATTACTGAAGAGACCCAGTACTTC	TRBV6-5	TRBJ2-5	NA	NA	16